Below, one TCR beta chain is given with its context. Its antigen is unidentified. V shed 0 bases and J 2 bases; nucleotides not matched to a gene: 5. The CDR3 contains 16 residues. CDR1 and CDR2 from the germline V gene are MNHEY and SVGAGI. Described treatment: approximately 9-day PBMC culture with coronavirus spike peptide pools or control peptides (ViraFEST assay). Sequencing of DNA taken from cultured CD4+ T cells relied on the Oncomine TCR Beta short-read assay. TCRdb reprocessed the PCR reads with MiXCR, giving one entry per CDR3 protein. The table has just over 15,000 distinct CDR3 sequences, around 60% seen once; the top ten hold roughly 12%. The data were taken from a study of vaccination and CD4 T cells after COVID-19.

The origin of this receptor is a human donor who had recovered from COVID-19. Source material: CD4+ T cells from blood, cultured in vitro. V and J are TRBV6-5 and TRBJ1-2, with TRBD1 identical over 8 bases. The CDR3 region has the DNA TGTGCCAGCAGTTACTCGTGGGACAGGAGGAACTATGGCTACACCTTC. Protein: CASSYSWDRRNYGYTF.